These T cell receptor beta chains were read from a single sample in a study of T cells in Graves' hyperthyroidism and ophthalmopathy. In TCRdb, the multiplex PCR reads were re-called with MiXCR into one record per CDR3 protein. The sample yields over 250,000 distinct CDR3 sequences, around 13% seen once. The sequencing input was blood. The source is a woman aged 40 to 55 with Graves' ophthalmopathy. The CDR3 runs from the conserved cysteine through the conserved F or W. The D gene is left open where the match is weak. Expanded clones get a size class; other rows say once, few or many, or leave the size out.

cdr3_nt cdr3_aa j_call clone_size d_call v_call cdr3_length
TGTGCCAGCAGCTGGAGCAGGGGAACCTCCTACAATGAGCAGTTCTTC CASSWSRGTSYNEQFF TRBJ2-1 many NA TRBV12-3/TRBV12-4 16
TGCGCCAGCAGCTTGGGAGATGCAGGGGGCTCAGGGTCACCCCTCCACTTT CASSLGDAGGSGSPLHF TRBJ1-6 NA TRBD1 TRBV5-1 17
TGTGCCACCAGCAGAAGCACAATAGGAACTTTAACCTACGAGCAGTACTTC CATSRSTIGTLTYEQYF TRBJ2-7 many NA TRBV15 17
TGTGCCAGCAGTTTAGCTAGCGGTCCGTACAATGAGCAGTTCTTC CASSLASGPYNEQFF TRBJ2-1 many TRBD2 TRBV27 15
TGTGCCAGCAGCAAACCGGGACAGGGGTTTCCTGAAGCTTTCTTT CASSKPGQGFPEAFF TRBJ1-1 NA TRBD1 TRBV7-3 15
TGCAGTGCGAGGACTAGCGGGAGGCAATACGAGCAGTACTTC CSARTSGRQYEQYF TRBJ2-7 many TRBD2 TRBV20-1 14
TGTGCCAACAAACCCCCTCCCAGGGGTACAGCTAGCAATCAGCCCCAGCATTTT CANKPPPRGTASNQPQHF TRBJ1-5 many NA TRBV27 18
TGCAGCGCCGGGGGGGAGACCCAGTACTTC CSAGGETQYF TRBJ2-5 many TRBD2 TRBV29-1 10
TGTGCCAGCAGTCCGCCCCAGGACAGAGACTACAATGAGCAGTTCTTC CASSPPQDRDYNEQFF TRBJ2-1 many NA TRBV9 16
TGTGCCAGCAGCGAACGGGGGGCACAGCCCCAGCATTTT CASSERGAQPQHF TRBJ1-5 NA NA TRBV5-5 13
TGTGCCAGCAGTGAACGGGGGGCTCACAATCAGCCCCAGCATTTT CASSERGAHNQPQHF TRBJ1-5 many NA TRBV2 15
TGTGCCAGTCGGGGACAGGGGTTTTCACCCCTCCACTTT CASRGQGFSPLHF TRBJ1-6 many TRBD1 TRBV12-3/TRBV12-4 13
TGTGCCAGCGACACAGGTCAGGGAGGGGATGAAAAACTGTTTTTT CASDTGQGGDEKLFF TRBJ1-4 many NA TRBV6-1 15
TGTGCCAGCAGCCAAGTAACAGGGGGGGATGGCTACACCTTC CASSQVTGGDGYTF TRBJ1-2 many TRBD1 TRBV3-1 14
TGCAGTGCTGGGGCTAGCGACCTTGAGCAGTTCTTC CSAGASDLEQFF TRBJ2-1 few NA TRBV20-1 12
TGTGCCAGCAGCCGTCTAGCTCCCTACGACGAGCAGTACTTC CASSRLAPYDEQYF TRBJ2-7 many NA TRBV7-9 14